This T cell receptor (beta chain) derives from a study of tumor and adjacent non-tumor tissue in lung cancer. Study-level information: Histology: eleven to twelve adenocarcinoma, a couple of squamous cell carcinoma, 1 small cell lung cancer. Around 4.4 million productive TCRbeta reads were obtained per sample on average. The study, taken as a whole, reports: Top 100 clones took a larger repertoire share in normal lung.

Comment on this clonotype: The antigen remains undetermined. The conserved closing phenylalanine or tryptophan is absent in this CDR3, likely reflecting a read error.

The library came from three nested PCR rounds adapted from ARM-PCR protocols. TCRdb used MiXCR to reprocess the multiplex PCR reads, holding one entry per CDR3 protein. The profile covers fewer than 120,000 distinct CDR3 sequences, with about 80% appearing a single time and about 22% taken by the ten largest. The CDR3 contains 15 residues. V was trimmed by 8 bases and J by 7 bases, leaving 22 bases between them. Per germline, CDR1 MDHEN and CDR2 SYDVKM. RNA was extracted from bulk tissue without any cell sorting. Sequencing was carried out using lung tumor tissue. The receptor's source is a man between 65 and 85 years old with non-small cell lung cancer. This chain links TRBV28 with TRBJ2-3; D could derive from TRBD1 or TRBD2 (7 bases each). The DNA for the CDR3 is TGTGCCAGCGGGGGACTAAAGGGGGCGGGAAATACGCAGTATTCT. It translates to CASGGLKGAGNTQYS.